Following are 6 T cell receptor beta chains from one sample sequenced in a study of Tregs in tolerant kidney transplant recipients. Their antigens are not known. Clones were sequenced by immunoSEQ multiplex PCR, and TCRdb holds only the in-frame ones, with some missing. The sample gives 15,000 to 20,000 clones, about 61% of which show up once; approximately 3% is in the top ten. Sequenced: Tregs from blood cultured with allogeneic cells. These TCRs come from a human donor in good health.

This clone has more than one count but fewer than ten. V usage is TRBV7-2 and J usage is TRBJ1-1; 7 bases match TRBD1. The CDR3 is 14 amino acids. Germline assignment: CDR1 SGHTA and CDR2 FQGNSA. V lost 6 bases and J lost 1; bases outside the gene matches: 5. The CDR3 DNA follows: TGTGCCAGCAGTCTCTACAGGGGGAACACTGAAGCTTTCTTT. It codes for CASSLYRGNTEAFF.

This clone qualifies as medium-sized. The V gene is TRBV10-3, the J gene TRBJ2-5; 8 bases fit TRBD1. Per germline, CDR1 ENHRY and CDR2 SYGVKD. V was clipped by 3 bases and J by 4 bases; unmatched bases: 10. The CDR3 extends over 16 amino acids. The DNA for the CDR3 is TGTGCCATCAGTGAAAGGAGGACAGGGTCGGGAGAGACCCAGTACTTC. Amino acids: CAISERRTGSGETQYF.

The V call is TRBV27, the J call TRBJ2-5, with D possibly being TRBD1 (6 bases). The ends were cut back, 5 bases at V and 2 bases at J, with 12 bases in the middle. CDR1 and CDR2 from the germline V gene are MNHEY and SMNVEV (reference sequence). This CDR3 has 14 amino acids. The CDR3 loop is CASSPRTVQETQYF. Written as DNA, the CDR3 is TGTGCCAGCAGTCCTCGGACAGTACAAGAGACCCAGTACTTC.

This chain joins TRBV18 and TRBJ1-5; no clear D. V lost 2 bases, J lost 5 bases, and 7 bases lay in between. Germline V gene data show CDR1 as KGHSH and CDR2 as LQKENI. The CDR3 length is 13 residues. The CDR3 loop is CASSPWQDQPQHF. CDR3 nucleotide sequence: TGTGCCAGCTCACCATGGCAAGATCAGCCCCAGCATTTT.

This clone was counted a few times. J is TRBJ2-5 and V is TRBV4-2; D is undetermined. Trimming cost V 5 bases and J 4 bases, with 11 bases left between them. Germline V CDR1 and CDR2: LGHNA, YNFKEQ. CDR3 length: 13 amino acids. CDR3 region: CASSSTRPETQYF. In DNA form, the CDR3 reads TGTGCCAGCAGCTCGACGCGGCCAGAGACCCAGTACTTC.

This clone was observed once. V usage is TRBV10-2 and J usage is TRBJ1-2; 8 bases are a match to TRBD1. The CDR3 is 15 amino acids. V lost 1 base and J lost 4; bases outside the gene matches: 5. The V gene's germline CDR1 is WSHSY and CDR2 SAAADI. CDR3 nucleotide sequence: TGCGCCAGCAGTGAGTACCCAGGGGGCGTCTATGGCTACACCTTC. Translated: CASSEYPGGVYGYTF.